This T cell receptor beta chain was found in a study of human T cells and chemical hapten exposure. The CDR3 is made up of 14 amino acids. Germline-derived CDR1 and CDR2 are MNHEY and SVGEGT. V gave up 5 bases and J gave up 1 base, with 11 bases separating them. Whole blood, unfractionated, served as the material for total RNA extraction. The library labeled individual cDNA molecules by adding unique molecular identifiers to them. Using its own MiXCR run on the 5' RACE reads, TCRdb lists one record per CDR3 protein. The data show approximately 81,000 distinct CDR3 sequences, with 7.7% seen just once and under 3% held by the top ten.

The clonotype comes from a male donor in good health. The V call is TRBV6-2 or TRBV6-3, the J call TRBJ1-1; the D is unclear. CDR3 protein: CASSAEVRNTEAFF. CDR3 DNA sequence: TGTGCCAGCAGTGCCGAAGTCAGGAACACTGAAGCTTTCTTT.